This is a list of T cell receptor beta chains from one sample in a study of identical twins. TCRdb recomputed calls from the 5' RACE reads with MiXCR, one row per CDR3 protein. The repertoire includes about 390,000 distinct CDR3 sequences, roughly 9% of them detected once, and 8.5% to 10% sits in the top ten. Source material: naive T cells sorted from blood. Receptor source: a woman aged 50 to 65 in good health. CDR3s include the opening cysteine and the closing phenylalanine or tryptophan. D genes are given only for firm matches. Clone size is stated in some rows and not others, as once, few, many or a class when expanded.

v_call: TRBV7-9; clone_size: many; d_call: NA; j_call: TRBJ1-2; cdr3_nt: TGTGCCAGCAGCTTAGCATTGGGCATCGGCTACACCTTC; cdr3_aa: CASSLALGIGYTF
v_call: TRBV15; clone_size: NA; d_call: TRBD1; j_call: TRBJ2-1; cdr3_nt: TGTGCCACCAGCTCCCCTCGACAGGGTTTGGTCTATGAGCAGTTCTTC; cdr3_aa: CATSSPRQGLVYEQFF
v_call: TRBV7-8; clone_size: few; d_call: TRBD2; j_call: TRBJ2-7; cdr3_nt: TGTGCCAGCAGTAGGTCCGGGAGCGGGAGGGCCTTGACCTACGAGCAGTACTTC; cdr3_aa: CASSRSGSGRALTYEQYF
v_call: TRBV2; clone_size: NA; d_call: NA; j_call: TRBJ1-2; cdr3_nt: TGTGCCAGCAGTGGCTCCGGCAGGGGCTCCCTCTATGGCTACACCTTC; cdr3_aa: CASSGSGRGSLYGYTF
v_call: TRBV12-3/TRBV12-4; clone_size: NA; d_call: NA; j_call: TRBJ2-1; cdr3_nt: TGTGCCAGCGCAGACCCGGCCTACAATGAGCAGTTCTTC; cdr3_aa: CASADPAYNEQFF
v_call: TRBV7-3; clone_size: NA; d_call: NA; j_call: TRBJ2-2; cdr3_nt: TGTGCCAGCAGCCTAACCCACCCGGACGGCCACACCGGGGAGCTGTTTTTT; cdr3_aa: CASSLTHPDGHTGELFF
v_call: TRBV18; clone_size: NA; d_call: NA; j_call: TRBJ2-3; cdr3_nt: TGTGCCAGCTCATCTGGGACACTTTGGACAGATACGCAGTATTTT; cdr3_aa: CASSSGTLWTDTQYF
v_call: TRBV29-1; clone_size: few; d_call: TRBD1; j_call: TRBJ2-5; cdr3_nt: TGCAGCGTGACAGGGGTCGGAGAGACCCAGTACTTC; cdr3_aa: CSVTGVGETQYF
v_call: TRBV28; clone_size: few; d_call: TRBD1; j_call: TRBJ2-1; cdr3_nt: TGTGCCAGCAGTGCGACAGGGTCTTTGGACAATGAGCAGTTCTTC; cdr3_aa: CASSATGSLDNEQFF
v_call: TRBV12-3/TRBV12-4; clone_size: many; d_call: NA; j_call: TRBJ2-5; cdr3_nt: TGTGCCAGCAGTTGGGGTGAGACCCAGTACTTC; cdr3_aa: CASSWGETQYF
v_call: TRBV27; clone_size: many; d_call: NA; j_call: TRBJ2-3; cdr3_nt: TGTGCCAGCAGTCTCAGGATTAGCACAGATACGCAGTATTTT; cdr3_aa: CASSLRISTDTQYF
v_call: TRBV6-5; clone_size: NA; d_call: TRBD1; j_call: TRBJ2-1; cdr3_nt: TGTGCCAGCAGGCCGGGACAGTTCTACAATGAGCAGTTCTTC; cdr3_aa: CASRPGQFYNEQFF
v_call: TRBV18; clone_size: few; d_call: NA; j_call: TRBJ1-2; cdr3_nt: TGTGCCAGCTCCCCTGGACAGATCGAGAACTATGGCTACACCTTC; cdr3_aa: CASSPGQIENYGYTF
v_call: TRBV5-1; clone_size: many; d_call: TRBD1; j_call: TRBJ1-2; cdr3_nt: TGCGCCAGCAGCTCGGGACAGGCCTATGGCTACACCTTC; cdr3_aa: CASSSGQAYGYTF
v_call: TRBV5-5; clone_size: NA; d_call: TRBD1; j_call: TRBJ2-7; cdr3_nt: TGTGCCAGCAGCACGGAACAGGGGATTGAGCAGTACTTC; cdr3_aa: CASSTEQGIEQYF
v_call: TRBV20-1; clone_size: few; d_call: TRBD2; j_call: TRBJ2-1; cdr3_nt: TGCAGTGCTAGAGAGTCTAGCGGGATGAAAGTGGCCTACAATGAGCAGTTCTTC; cdr3_aa: CSARESSGMKVAYNEQFF
v_call: TRBV29-1; clone_size: NA; d_call: NA; j_call: TRBJ2-5; cdr3_nt: TGCAGCGTTTGGGGGCGGTTGACCGAGACCCAGTACTTC; cdr3_aa: CSVWGRLTETQYF
v_call: TRBV3-1; clone_size: NA; d_call: NA; j_call: TRBJ1-1; cdr3_nt: TGTGCCAGCAGCCAAGTCCCGGGACGGCCTTCGGCTGAAGCTTTCTTT; cdr3_aa: CASSQVPGRPSAEAFF
v_call: TRBV7-2; clone_size: few; d_call: TRBD1; j_call: TRBJ1-1; cdr3_nt: TGTGCCAGCAGCGGCTTTGACAGGGATTACGCTGAAGCTTTCTTT; cdr3_aa: CASSGFDRDYAEAFF
v_call: TRBV30; clone_size: few; d_call: NA; j_call: TRBJ2-1; cdr3_nt: TGTGCCTGGAGTAAAGGAGCTGGCAATGAGCAGTTCTTC; cdr3_aa: CAWSKGAGNEQFF
v_call: TRBV28; clone_size: many; d_call: TRBD2; j_call: TRBJ2-4; cdr3_nt: TGTGCCAGCAGTTTATACTGGCCGCCCACCGGGACTAGCGGGAGAGAAGAGAAAAACATTCAGTACTTC; cdr3_aa: CASSLYWPPTGTSGREEKNIQYF
v_call: TRBV20-1; clone_size: many; d_call: TRBD2; j_call: TRBJ2-7; cdr3_nt: TGCAGTGCTAGTAGCGGGAGGGCCAACGAGCAGTACTTC; cdr3_aa: CSASSGRANEQYF
v_call: TRBV7-8; clone_size: many; d_call: TRBD2; j_call: TRBJ2-5; cdr3_nt: TGTGCCAGCATCCTGGGAGGACTAGCGGACCAAGAGACCCAGTACTTC; cdr3_aa: CASILGGLADQETQYF
v_call: TRBV5-1; clone_size: NA; d_call: NA; j_call: TRBJ2-3; cdr3_nt: TGCGCCAGCAGCTTGCCCCTCAACTTGGAGACAGATACGCAGTATTTT; cdr3_aa: CASSLPLNLETDTQYF
v_call: TRBV7-2; clone_size: NA; d_call: TRBD2; j_call: TRBJ2-1; cdr3_nt: TGTGCCAGCAGCCGCTGGGGAGGGACTAGCGCTTACAATGAGCAGTTCTTC; cdr3_aa: CASSRWGGTSAYNEQFF
v_call: TRBV29-1; clone_size: many; d_call: NA; j_call: TRBJ1-1; cdr3_nt: TGCAGCGTTGATGGGGGGTTTAAAACTGAAGCTTTCTTT; cdr3_aa: CSVDGGFKTEAFF
v_call: TRBV20-1; clone_size: many; d_call: NA; j_call: TRBJ2-1; cdr3_nt: TGCAGTGCCTCGATCTCCCCCAATGAGCAGTTCTTC; cdr3_aa: CSASISPNEQFF
v_call: TRBV20-1; clone_size: many; d_call: NA; j_call: TRBJ2-1; cdr3_nt: TGCAGTGCTAGGACCCGCGGCAATGAGCAGTTCTTC; cdr3_aa: CSARTRGNEQFF
v_call: TRBV12-3/TRBV12-4; clone_size: many; d_call: TRBD1; j_call: TRBJ2-3; cdr3_nt: TGTGCCAGCAGTTTTGGACAGGGTGAGGGCACAGATACGCAGTATTTT; cdr3_aa: CASSFGQGEGTDTQYF
v_call: TRBV9; clone_size: many; d_call: NA; j_call: TRBJ2-2; cdr3_nt: TGTGCCAGCAGCGTAGCTACGAACACCGGGGAGCTGTTTTTT; cdr3_aa: CASSVATNTGELFF
v_call: TRBV29-1; clone_size: once; d_call: NA; j_call: TRBJ1-2; cdr3_nt: TGCAGCGTTGATGGCGGACGTATCGGTGGCTACACCTTC; cdr3_aa: CSVDGGRIGGYTF
v_call: TRBV20-1; clone_size: NA; d_call: NA; j_call: TRBJ2-2; cdr3_nt: TGCAGTGCCCGACGGTCCCAATCTTTTACCGGGGAGCTGTTTTTT; cdr3_aa: CSARRSQSFTGELFF
v_call: TRBV15; clone_size: NA; d_call: NA; j_call: TRBJ2-1; cdr3_nt: TGTGCCACCAGCAGAGGGACCGGGGAGGAGCAGTTCTTC; cdr3_aa: CATSRGTGEEQFF
v_call: TRBV7-8; clone_size: NA; d_call: NA; j_call: TRBJ2-2; cdr3_nt: TGTGCCAGCAGCTCCACCCGGGTCCCCGGGGAGCTGTTTTTT; cdr3_aa: CASSSTRVPGELFF
v_call: TRBV15; clone_size: many; d_call: TRBD1; j_call: TRBJ1-5; cdr3_nt: TGTGCCACCAGCCGGGACAGCGTTCAGCCCCAGCATTTT; cdr3_aa: CATSRDSVQPQHF
v_call: TRBV7-8; clone_size: few; d_call: NA; j_call: TRBJ2-7; cdr3_nt: TGTGCCAGCAGCTTGAGGAGTCCTTCTTACGAGCAGTACTTC; cdr3_aa: CASSLRSPSYEQYF
v_call: TRBV5-1; clone_size: NA; d_call: TRBD1; j_call: TRBJ2-5; cdr3_nt: TGCGCCAGCAGCGGAGGACAGGCCGAGACCCAGTACTTC; cdr3_aa: CASSGGQAETQYF
v_call: TRBV7-6; clone_size: few; d_call: NA; j_call: TRBJ2-5; cdr3_nt: TGTGCCAGCAGCTTATTTTCCGAAGAGACCCAGTACTTC; cdr3_aa: CASSLFSEETQYF
v_call: TRBV5-6; clone_size: many; d_call: NA; j_call: TRBJ1-5; cdr3_nt: TGTGCCAGCAGCTCGGGCCGATTCAATCAGCCCCAGCATTTT; cdr3_aa: CASSSGRFNQPQHF
v_call: TRBV9; clone_size: few; d_call: NA; j_call: TRBJ2-7; cdr3_nt: TGTGCCAGCAGCTTATGGGGGGAGCACGAGCAGTACTTC; cdr3_aa: CASSLWGEHEQYF
v_call: TRBV29-1; clone_size: few; d_call: NA; j_call: TRBJ1-4; cdr3_nt: TGCAGCGTTGCACGGGGAAATAATGAAAAACTGTTTTTT; cdr3_aa: CSVARGNNEKLFF
v_call: TRBV5-1; clone_size: many; d_call: NA; j_call: TRBJ2-2; cdr3_nt: TGCGCCAGCAGGGTAAATCCGAGGACCACGAACACCGGGGAGCTGTTTTTT; cdr3_aa: CASRVNPRTTNTGELFF
v_call: TRBV5-1; clone_size: few; d_call: TRBD2; j_call: TRBJ2-1; cdr3_nt: TGCGCCAGCAGGCCGCTAGCGGCCTCCTACAATGAGCAGTTCTTC; cdr3_aa: CASRPLAASYNEQFF
v_call: TRBV7-9; clone_size: many; d_call: NA; j_call: TRBJ2-1; cdr3_nt: TGTGCCAGCAGCCCAGCGGCCTACAATGAGCAGTTCTTC; cdr3_aa: CASSPAAYNEQFF
v_call: TRBV5-1; clone_size: many; d_call: TRBD1; j_call: TRBJ2-1; cdr3_nt: TGCGCCAGCAGCAGCCCCGGACAGGGGGCGTATGAGCAGTTCTTC; cdr3_aa: CASSSPGQGAYEQFF